This T cell receptor beta chain is from a study of T-cell memory formation after mild COVID-19. Overall study: Across donors, TCR clusters were largely donor specific.

After removal of 0 bases from V and 3 bases from J, the junction contained 1 base not matched to a gene. The CDR3 consists of 15 residues. Germline values: CDR1 SGHRS, CDR2 YFSETQ. This clonotype turned up a few times. Its target is unknown. The study, taken as a whole, reports: Researchers report contracting CD4+ clones mostly in CM and EM, with CD8+ clones in EMRA. Some responding clones appeared in pre-infection memory, suggesting cross-reactive memory joined.

TCRdb analysed the 5' RACE reads with MiXCR anew, one entry per CDR3 protein. The repertoire includes around 430,000 distinct CDR3 sequences, roughly 15% of them detected once, and around a fifth sits in the top ten. The sequence derives from a man younger than 30 who had mild COVID-19 (a few samples of this study predate the infection). Cell type and time point are not known. J is TRBJ2-2 and V is TRBV5-1; 8 positions agree with TRBD2. The sequenced sample was PBMCs or a T cell subset sorted from them (not recorded which). DNA of the CDR3: TGCGCCAGCAGCTTGGCACTAGCGGACACCGGGGAGCTGTTTTTT. This encodes CASSLALADTGELFF.